This T cell receptor (beta chain) emerged from a study of T cells in Graves' hyperthyroidism and ophthalmopathy. Regarding this clonotype: Antigen specificity is unknown.

The study's findings and limits: Most expanded thyroid clonotypes above 0.001 recurred in blood. Ophthalmopathy, which appeared later, was predicted by the model a median roughly 6.6 months before onset. Patients with ophthalmopathy were separated from those with stable hyperthyroidism by a 13 V-J model.

Amplified TCR beta CDR3 regions derived from RNA transcripts. Initially, a first-round RT-PCR of the TCR CDR3 employed the HTBI primer set. One entry per CDR3 protein results from TCRdb running MiXCR on the multiplex PCR reads. The sample records 400,000 to 550,000 distinct CDR3 sequences, about 24% being singletons. Per the germline V gene, CDR1 is KGHDR and CDR2 is SFDVKD. Trimming left V 4 bases short and J 3 bases short, with 11 bases between. The CDR3 has 14 residues. The rearrangement joins TRBV24-1 to TRBJ2-5; D ambiguous. Sequencing was carried out using blood. The sequence derives from a woman aged 25 to 45 with Graves' ophthalmopathy. In nucleotides, the CDR3 is TGTGCCACCAGTGAATCCGGACGGAAAGAGACCCAGTACTTC. It translates to CATSESGRKETQYF.